This T cell receptor (beta chain) was recorded in a study of shared clonotypes between healthy human individuals. V was trimmed by 4 bases and J by 1 base, leaving 5 bases between them. Germline CDR1 is SGHNT and CDR2 is YYREEE (reference sequence). This CDR3 spans 12 amino acids. PCR replicates from unsorted PBMC used about 290 ng DNA, and this amount was 32,000 or so T cell genomes. Assay: immunoSEQ multiplex PCR; the TCRdb copy retains only in-frame clones and omits some. Of hundreds of thousands of clones in the sample, 77% were seen once. Input material: PBMCs. This chain connects TRBV5-4 to TRBJ1-1; TRBD1 might be the D (5 bases). This TCR derives from a woman in her thirties or forties in good health. Some clones in this sample may be carry-over from other donors' samples. The CDR3 region is CASSRGNTEAFF. The CDR3 coding sequence is TGTGCCAGCAGCAGGGGGAACACTGAAGCTTTCTTT.